The 5 T cell receptor beta chains below were found in one sample sequenced in a study of blood T cell repertoires in COVID-19. Here immunoSEQ multiplex PCR was the method, and the copy in TCRdb shows in-frame clones only, minus some. The sample lists hundreds of thousands of clones, around 87% occurring once. Sequencing was performed on peripheral blood. Receptor source: a human donor in a cohort sampled during active COVID-19.

CDR3 protein: CASRSSMGLFYEQYF. The CDR3 nucleotides read TGTGCCAGCCGTTCCTCCATGGGGCTCTTCTACGAGCAGTACTTC. The chain links TRBV6-5 to TRBJ2-7; weak D call: TRBD1 (5 bases). V lost 8 bases to trimming and J lost 3 bases, with 20 bases between them. The CDR3 has 15 amino acids. Germline lookup yields CDR1 MNHEY and CDR2 SVGAGI.

CDR3 region: CASSDPLGDTQYF. The CDR3 DNA follows: TGTGCCAGCAGTGATCCTCTAGGTGATACGCAGTATTTT. The chain carries TRBV25-1 and TRBJ2-3, with unresolved D. The CDR3 has 13 residues. Per the germline V gene, CDR1 is MGHDK and CDR2 is SYGVNS. V dropped 3 bases and J dropped 6 bases, with 10 bases sitting between them.

The V gene is TRBV7-2, the J gene TRBJ1-2; D is unclear. The CDR3 sequence is 15 residues long. In germline, CDR1 is SGHTA, CDR2 FQGNSA. The germline V and J ends were trimmed by 2 bases and 8 bases, with 18 bases remaining between them. CDR3 protein: CASSLSSEKGVGYTF. The DNA for the CDR3 is TGTGCCAGCAGCTTATCTTCCGAAAAAGGAGTGGGCTACACCTTC. Full variable domain (rest looked up from reference TRBV7-2 and TRBJ1-2): GAGVSQSPSNKVTEKGKDVELRCDPISGHTALYWYRQSLGQGLEFLIYFQGNSAPDKSGLPSDRFSAERTGGSVSTLTIQRTQQEDSAVYLCASSLSSEKGVGYTFGSGTRLTVV.

The V gene is TRBV5-1, the J gene TRBJ2-7; 7 bases map to TRBD1. V lost 4 bases and J lost 1; bases outside the gene matches: 5. This CDR3 has 14 amino acids. Germline lookup yields CDR1 SGHRS and CDR2 YFSETQ. CDR3 DNA sequence: TGCGCCAGCAGCCGGGACAGTTTATCCTACGAGCAGTACTTC. Translated, it gives CASSRDSLSYEQYF.

V is TRBV19 and J is TRBJ1-1; perhaps TRBD1 as D (5 bases). Deletions cut 5 bases from V and 8 bases from J, with 15 bases between. Germline loops: CDR1 LNHDA, CDR2 SQIVND (reference sequence). The length of the CDR3 is 13 residues. DNA of the CDR3: TGTGCCAGTAGTTCCCAGGGAATCCTCGAAGCTTTCTTT. Its translation is CASSSQGILEAFF.